The 8 T cell receptor beta chains reported below all come from one sample, sequenced in a study of OX40 agonist ivuxolimab in advanced cancers. Produced via immunoSEQ multiplex PCR; TCRdb's table is partial and in-frame only. The sample lists about 70,000 clones; about 81% were seen once. The sequencing used CD4+ or CD8+ T cells sorted from blood, collected in a trial of the OX40 agonist ivuxolimab. The origin of the receptors is an adult with an advanced solid tumor such as melanoma, head and neck, liver or kidney cancer.

The genes are TRBV6-6 and TRBJ1-1; perhaps TRBD1 as D (5 bases). Germline V gene data show CDR1 as MNHNY and CDR2 as SVGAGI (reference sequence). This CDR3 is 14 amino acids long. Trimming cost V 10 bases and J 1 base, with 16 bases left between them. The CDR3 DNA reads as TGTGCCACAGAAACCGAGGACAAGAACACTGAAGCTTTCTTT. Translation: CATETEDKNTEAFF.

About this clone itself: The same CDR3 also results from other DNA sequences found in this sample. The chain employs TRBV4-1 and TRBJ2-4; 10 bases are shared with TRBD1. The CDR3 runs to 14 residues. Germline V gene lookup returns CDR1 MGHRA and CDR2 YSYEKL. With 3 bases clipped from V and 7 bases from J, the junction kept 3 bases outside the gene matches. CDR3 bases: TGCGCCAGCAGCCACCCGGGACAGGGGAACATTCAGTACTTC. Translated, it gives CASSHPGQGNIQYF.

The J gene is TRBJ1-1, the V gene TRBV5-1; D might be TRBD1 (6 bases). The CDR3 is made up of 14 amino acids. Trimming pared 4 bases from V and 1 base from J, leaving 11 bases between. CDR1 and CDR2 (germline): SGHRS, YFSETQ. The CDR3 sequence: CASSPRTANTEAFF. In nucleotides, the CDR3 is TGCGCCAGCAGCCCCCGGACAGCGAACACTGAAGCTTTCTTT.

The chain's CDR3 is CATSRTGPWRFF. CDR3 coding DNA: TGTGCCACCAGCAGGACAGGGCCATGGCGGTTTTTT. This chain joins TRBV15 and TRBJ1-4, with 7 bases aligning to TRBD1. After removal of 3 bases from V and 16 bases from J, the junction contained 8 bases not matched to a gene. The V gene's germline CDR1 is LNHNV and CDR2 YYDKDF (reference sequence). CDR3 size: 12 residues.

In nucleotides, the CDR3 is TGTGCCAGCAGTGTCGGTACTAGCGGGGTCTATGAGCAGTTCTTC. This translates into CASSVGTSGVYEQFF. The chain links TRBV6-4 to TRBJ2-1, with TRBD2 matching 10 bases. The CDR3 consists of 15 residues. From germline, CDR1 is MRHNA and CDR2 SNTAGT. V lost 4 bases, J lost 8 bases, and 8 bases stayed unmatched.

J is TRBJ2-7 and V is TRBV6-6; D tentatively fits TRBD1 or TRBD2 (6 bases each). The germline V gene encodes CDR1 MNHNY and CDR2 SVGAGI (reference sequence). The CDR3 has 14 amino acids. The germline V and J ends were trimmed by 7 bases and 3 bases, with 16 bases remaining between them. The CDR3 region is CASMQFGGGYEQYF. Here the CDR3 DNA reads TGTGCCAGCATGCAATTCGGGGGCGGCTACGAGCAGTACTTC.

The chain couples TRBV9 to TRBJ1-2; D perhaps matches TRBD1 (5 bases). V was pared by 7 bases and J by 3 bases, with 16 bases between. Germline V gene lookup returns CDR1 SGDLS and CDR2 YYNGEE. The CDR3 is 14 amino acids. CDR3 protein: CASGRDGGDYGYTF. The CDR3 bases are TGTGCCAGCGGACGGGACGGGGGGGACTATGGCTACACCTTC.

CDR3 nucleotides: TGTGCCAGCAGCTCCGGAGTGGGTACCGGGGAGCTGTTTTTT. The encoded protein is CASSSGVGTGELFF. The gene calls are TRBV7-3 and TRBJ2-2, with D unresolved. Germline CDR1 reads SGHTA; CDR2 reads FQGTGA. The CDR3 contains 14 residues. The V end lost 4 bases, the J end lost 5 bases, and 11 bases lay between the germline ends.